Listed below are T cell receptor beta chains from one sample, sequenced in a study of identifying expanded T cells in peripheral blood. The method was immunoSEQ multiplex PCR; TCRdb's version includes in-frame clones alone and lacks a portion of them. Among tens of thousands of clones listed, about 89% were seen once. Sequencing input: blood. All receptors come from a person between 18 and 75 years old in good health. The CDR3 runs from the conserved cysteine through the conserved F or W. D genes are given only for firm matches. Clone sizes are given selectively: once, few, many, or a class where the clone is expanded.

V,length,D,J,size,DNA,CDR3
TRBV10-3,16,.,TRBJ2-3,.,TGTGCCATCAGTGAGTCGAGCCGGGGGCCCACAGATACGCAGTATTTT,CAISESSRGPTDTQYF
TRBV4-3,18,TRBD2,TRBJ2-5,.,TGCGCCAGCAGCCAAGATGGAGGCCTAGCGGGAGGACAAGAGACCCAGTACTTC,CASSQDGGLAGGQETQYF
TRBV11-2,13,.,TRBJ2-5,.,TGTGCCAGCAGCCCAGGACAGAGAGAGACCCAGTACTTC,CASSPGQRETQYF
TRBV11-3,15,TRBD1,TRBJ2-2,once,TGTGCCAGCAGCCTATCGACAGGGATCACCGGGGAGCTGTTTTTT,CASSLSTGITGELFF
TRBV7-9,13,.,TRBJ2-7,.,TGTGCCAGCAGCTTAGGGGGACCCTACGAGCAGTACTTC,CASSLGGPYEQYF
TRBV6-1,13,TRBD2,TRBJ2-3,.,TGTGCCATCTCGAGGCGGGGGGCCGATACGCAGTATTTT,CAISRRGADTQYF
TRBV5-6,14,.,TRBJ2-5,.,TGTGCCAGCAGCTTGGTGGTCAGGGAAGAGACCCAGTACTTC,CASSLVVREETQYF
TRBV11-2,16,TRBD2,TRBJ2-1,.,TGTGCCAGCAGCTTAACGGGCACGGGGGGTTACAATGAGCAGTTCTTC,CASSLTGTGGYNEQFF
TRBV11-2,15,TRBD2,TRBJ2-7,.,TGTGCCAGCAGCTCCGGACTAGCGGGGTCCTACGAGCAGTACTTC,CASSSGLAGSYEQYF
TRBV5-4,17,.,TRBJ2-5,.,TGTGCCAGCAGCGCGGCTTGGAGGGGGGGGGAGGAAGAGACCCAGTACTTC,CASSAAWRGGEEETQYF
TRBV5-6,12,.,TRBJ2-7,.,TGTGCCAGCGCCGGGGGCCCGGGGGAGCAGTACTTC,CASAGGPGEQYF
TRBV14,17,TRBD1,TRBJ2-3,.,TGTGCCAGCAGCCTGTACCGGACAGGGGGCGCGACAGATACGCAGTATTTT,CASSLYRTGGATDTQYF
TRBV27,16,.,TRBJ2-1,.,TGTGCCAGCAGTTTATGGGGTTCGTTAAGTGGGAATGAGCAGTTCTTC,CASSLWGSLSGNEQFF
TRBV19,17,.,TRBJ1-5,.,TGTGCCAGTAGTATTCGCCCCAACAGGGCCTTCAATCAGCCCCAGCATTTT,CASSIRPNRAFNQPQHF
TRBV9,14,.,TRBJ1-5,.,TGTGCCAGCAGCGTAGACGACAGCAATCAGCCCCAGCATTTT,CASSVDDSNQPQHF
TRBV4-3,14,.,TRBJ2-7,.,TGCGCCAGCAGCCAGGGGACATTAGACTACGAGCAGTACTTC,CASSQGTLDYEQYF
TRBV2,15,.,TRBJ1-4,.,TGTGCCAGCAGTGAACAAGGGGCAACTAATGAAAAACTGTTTTTT,CASSEQGATNEKLFF
TRBV4-3,18,TRBD2,TRBJ2-1,once,TGCGCCAGCAGCCAAGGGACCTATAGCGGGATGGACTACAATGAGCAGTTCTTC,CASSQGTYSGMDYNEQFF
TRBV9,15,TRBD1,TRBJ2-1,.,TGTGCCAGCAGCGGACGGACAGGGCGGTTGGATGAGCAGTTCTTC,CASSGRTGRLDEQFF
TRBV6-6,13,.,TRBJ2-1,.,TGTGCCAGCAGGGGGGACTCCTACAATGAGCAGTTCTTC,CASRGDSYNEQFF
TRBV27,14,.,TRBJ2-3,.,TGTGCCAGCAGTCCCCTTAGCGGCACAGATACGCAGTATTTT,CASSPLSGTDTQYF
TRBV6-6,16,TRBD2,TRBJ2-3,.,TGTGCCAGCCGCCCTAGACTAGCGGCTTACACAGATACGCAGTATTTT,CASRPRLAAYTDTQYF
TRBV14,15,.,TRBJ2-7,.,TGTGCCAGCAGCCAAAGGCCGGGAAAGTGGTACGAGCAGTACTTC,CASSQRPGKWYEQYF
TRBV2,12,.,TRBJ2-3,.,TGTGCCAGCAGTGAAGGAGGAGATACGCAGTATTTT,CASSEGGDTQYF
TRBV25-1,12,.,TRBJ2-7,.,TGTGCCAGCAGTGGCGTCCGGAAAGAGCAGTACTTC,CASSGVRKEQYF
TRBV28,15,TRBD2,TRBJ2-3,.,TGTGCCAGCAGTTTTCTAGCGGGAGGTCCAGATACGCAGTATTTT,CASSFLAGGPDTQYF
TRBV2,15,TRBD1,TRBJ1-1,.,TGTGCCAGCAGCCAAGCGGGACAGGGGGGAACTGAAGCTTTCTTT,CASSQAGQGGTEAFF
TRBV18,15,TRBD2,TRBJ2-3,once,TGTGCCAGCTCACCGGCCAGCGGGGGGACAGATACGCAGTATTTT,CASSPASGGTDTQYF
TRBV25-1,14,.,TRBJ2-5,.,TGTGCCAGCAGTGAATTGGTCGGGTTTGAGACCCAGTACTTC,CASSELVGFETQYF
TRBV6-4,13,.,TRBJ2-2,.,TGTGCCAGCAGTGCGGGGAACACCGGGGAGCTGTTTTTT,CASSAGNTGELFF
TRBV9,14,TRBD1,TRBJ1-1,.,TGTGCCAGCAGCGTCCGGGACAGGGACACTGAAGCTTTCTTT,CASSVRDRDTEAFF
TRBV4-1,13,.,TRBJ2-2,.,TGCGCCAGCAGCCAAGCCCTGGCCGGGGAGCTGTTTTTT,CASSQALAGELFF
TRBV28,14,.,TRBJ2-1,.,TGTGCCAGCAGTTTAGGGCAGATGGTGGGTGAGCAGTTCTTC,CASSLGQMVGEQFF
TRBV19,13,.,TRBJ1-5,.,TGTGCCAGTAGTATAGGGGGAGGCCAGCCCCAGCATTTT,CASSIGGGQPQHF
TRBV5-6,16,TRBD2,TRBJ2-1,.,TGTGCCAGCAGCTTGGGCCTAGCGGGAGGGCTATCTGAGCAGTTCTTC,CASSLGLAGGLSEQFF
TRBV2,15,.,TRBJ2-7,.,TGTGCCAGCAGTGAGGAACAGGTCTCATCCTACGAGCAGTACTTC,CASSEEQVSSYEQYF
TRBV19,13,.,TRBJ2-7,.,TGTGCCAGTAGTATAGCCGCCACCTTCGAGCAGTACTTC,CASSIAATFEQYF
TRBV7-8,15,TRBD2,TRBJ2-7,.,TGTGCCAGCAGCAGTCGATTTGGGACTAGCGGGGAGCAGTACTTC,CASSSRFGTSGEQYF
TRBV27,12,.,TRBJ2-2,.,TGTGCCAGCAGTTTCGGCACCGGGGAGCTGTTTTTT,CASSFGTGELFF
TRBV6-5,13,.,TRBJ1-1,.,TGTGCCAGCAGCCTTTACAGGGAAACTCCGACTTTCTTT,CASSLYRETPTFF
TRBV30,15,.,TRBJ1-2,once,TGTGCCTGGAGTGGAGGGGACACCTTTAACTATGGCTACACCTTC,CAWSGGDTFNYGYTF
TRBV4-1,16,.,TRBJ2-6,.,TGCGCCAGCAGCCAAGGCCTCGCCTCTGGGGCCAACGTCCTGACTTTC,CASSQGLASGANVLTF
TRBV6-5,15,.,TRBJ2-1,few,TGTGCCAGCAGCCCCCCCGGGACGGTTAAGTCTGAGCAGTTCTTC,CASSPPGTVKSEQFF
TRBV7-2,13,.,TRBJ2-7,.,TGTGCCAGCAGCTCGTACAGGTCGTTCGAGCAGTACTTC,CASSSYRSFEQYF
TRBV7-2,15,.,TRBJ1-3,.,TGTGCCAGCAGCTTCGGGTCCGACTCTGGAAACACCATATATTTT,CASSFGSDSGNTIYF
TRBV27,16,.,TRBJ2-1,.,TGTGCCAGCAGTTTGCTCGCGGCAGGGAGTTACAATGAGCAGTTCTTC,CASSLLAAGSYNEQFF
TRBV2,14,.,TRBJ2-1,.,TGTGGCTCTGGAGGGGGTCAAACCGGGGATGAGCAGTTCTTC,CGSGGGQTGDEQFF
TRBV4-1,15,TRBD1,TRBJ1-2,.,TGCGCCAGCAGCCAAGCGAGGGGGCAGGACTATGGCTACACCTTC,CASSQARGQDYGYTF
TRBV27,12,.,TRBJ1-2,medium-sized,TGTGCCAGCAGGGAGGGTCGCTATGGCTACACCTTC,CASREGRYGYTF
TRBV9,13,.,TRBJ2-1,.,TGTGCCGGCAGCCCAATGCTGGTGGGTGAGCAGTTCTTC,CAGSPMLVGEQFF
TRBV15,15,.,TRBJ1-1,.,TGTGCCACCAGCAGAGATAGACAGGACAACACTGAAGCTTTCTTT,CATSRDRQDNTEAFF
TRBV21-1,14,.,TRBJ1-5,few,TGTGCCAGCAGCAAAGAGGGTCGCAATCAGCCCCAGCATTTT,CASSKEGRNQPQHF
TRBV2,15,TRBD2,TRBJ2-1,.,TGTGCCAGCAAGGAACTGGGACTAGCCAACAATGAGCAGTTCTTC,CASKELGLANNEQFF
TRBV20-1,11,.,TRBJ1-4,.,TGCAGTGCTAGGGTTGTTGGAAAACTGTTTTTT,CSARVVGKLFF
TRBV18,12,.,TRBJ2-7,.,TGTGCCAGCTCTCAACTCTCCTACGAGCAGTACTTC,CASSQLSYEQYF
TRBV30,9,.,TRBJ1-1,.,TGTGCCTGGAACACTGAAGCTTTCTTT,CAWNTEAFF
TRBV9,14,.,TRBJ2-7,.,TGTGCCAGCAGCGTAGACCCCTTTACGGGTGAGCAGTACTTC,CASSVDPFTGEQYF
TRBV9,15,.,TRBJ2-3,.,TGTGCCAGCAGCGCCAGGGTGGGGGCAACAGATACGCAGTATTTT,CASSARVGATDTQYF
TRBV19,14,TRBD1,TRBJ1-2,.,TGTGCCAGTAGTCCGCAGGGGGCCAAAGTTGACTACACCTTC,CASSPQGAKVDYTF